This TCR beta chain comes out of a study of shared clonotypes between healthy human individuals (dated by TCRdb to the early 2020s). A note on the overall study: The cohort comprised a couple of women and a few men aged 18 to 49 years. For each donor, CD4 naive and CD4 memory were each given three plates, CD8 naive was given two plates, and CD8 memory was given one plate. To estimate repertoire size and how much clonotypes are shared between individuals, the study performed deep sequencing of blood TCR repertoires from roughly five healthy adults. To increase sequencing depth and limit assay-specific biases, TCR repertoire library preparation and sequencing were carried out by different laboratories using diverse techniques. Leukapheresis yielded between about 0.94 and 8.9 billion PBMCs per donor.

Overall study results and their limits: Larger estimated clonotype richness was generally found for naive subsets than for memory subsets. Sampling was limited to blood, and TCR repertoires in tissue likely differ from TCR repertoires in blood. Because the study included only a small number of donors, the genetic and exposure-history diversity represented was limited. Sharing across four donors was observed for approximately 5% of naive CD4, over 3% of naive CD8, roughly 2.4% of memory CD4, and over 0.3% of memory CD8 clonotypes. Even with the large sequencing depth, rarefaction of the sorted-subset datasets indicated that sequencing was incomplete. Clonotypes shared by all four sorted-subset donors showed higher generation probabilities than non-shared clonotypes. Pairwise subsampling led to the expectation that sequencing depth would affect the degree of clonotype sharing among donors.

TCR CDR3 regions were amplified from genomic DNA by multiplex PCR using the deep immunoSEQ assay. For each cell subset, the extracted genomic DNA was distributed evenly across all wells of several immunoSEQ 96-well plates, and each plate served as one replicate. For sorted subsets, each replicate PCR was loaded with roughly 0.2 ug genomic DNA, equivalent to 30,000 to 35,000 T cell genomes. Purified libraries were measured with a Qubit 3.0 fluorometer, size-checked on a Bioanalyzer 2100, and measured again with the KAPA Library Quantification kit. A separate single-read 150-cycle Illumina NextSeq 550 flow cell was used to sequence each immunoSEQ 96-well plate. Processing in the source paper ran as follows. Because only junctional sequences without quality scores were contained in the immunoSEQ output, filtering matching that applied to full-length reads could not be performed. Sequences were annotated with PyIR, a Python wrapper for IgBLAST v1.9, and V/J genes and CDR3 were assigned using IMGT germline references. Reads were removed for weak V/J assignments (E-value above 1e-6), missing CDR3, stop codons, out-of-frame junctions, or ambiguous translated residues. V3J clonotypes were defined as sequences sharing the same inferred V gene, J gene, and CDR3 amino acid sequence. The percentage overlap between two repertoires was calculated by dividing the number of shared unique clonotypes by the size of the smaller repertoire. Repertoire richness was assessed with RTK rarefaction, the Chao1 estimator, and Recon v2.1 estimates of unobserved clonotypes. Generation probabilities were computed with OLGA for all TCRbeta clonotypes obtained by the gDNA method from several donors. This immuneACCESS table, as held by TCRdb, lists in-frame sequences with V and J called but not all clones. Of the missing ones, under half trace to an unresolved V gene in checked studies; the others have no known cause. V and J calls and clone size follow that table, whereas D and trimming were derived from the DNA. The sample includes some 630,000 clones, with approximately 96% observed a single time. The ten largest clones take up 0.11% of the sample.

CD8 naive samples were obtained by positive selection for CCR7 among CD45RO-negative cells, yielding a CD45RA+CCR7+ population from which TemRA cells were excluded. Donors were healthy HIV-negative adults with no recently reported acute infections or vaccinations. All donors were Caucasian adults living in Nashville, Tennessee, USA. Blood was collected by leukapheresis, and PBMCs were isolated by Ficoll-Histopaque density gradient centrifugation and then cryopreserved in liquid nitrogen vapor phase. Analytical flow cytometry was used to check the purity and quantity of each magnetically sorted T cell population. Genomic DNA was isolated from every sorted fraction and measured by UV absorbance on a Nanodrop 2000c. From cysteine to phenylalanine, the CDR3 is 19 amino acids long. The retained sequence is limited to the CDR3, 57 bases, with the frame set at the first base. Clipping removes 5 bases from V and 1 base from J, with 19 as the unmatched junction base count. Sequences MNHEY (CDR1) and SMNVEV (CDR2) are obtained from the germline V gene (reference sequence).

As to this clone: There is no known antigen for this receptor. The sample holds no much larger clone one base away, and base qualities are not on file.

This clonotype was sampled from a woman aged 25 to 39 in good health. Sequenced material: naive CD8+ T cells sorted from blood. The label giving this sample's cell subset or site can be read as: CD45RA+CCR7+. Rearrangement joined TRBV27 to TRBJ2-7; a stretch of 8 junction bases matches TRBD1. For the CDR3, the sequence is CASSLPRGPALAPSYEQYF. The DNA sequence follows: TGTGCCAGCAGTCTACCCAGGGGGCCTGCCCTCGCCCCTTCCTACGAGCAGTACTTC.